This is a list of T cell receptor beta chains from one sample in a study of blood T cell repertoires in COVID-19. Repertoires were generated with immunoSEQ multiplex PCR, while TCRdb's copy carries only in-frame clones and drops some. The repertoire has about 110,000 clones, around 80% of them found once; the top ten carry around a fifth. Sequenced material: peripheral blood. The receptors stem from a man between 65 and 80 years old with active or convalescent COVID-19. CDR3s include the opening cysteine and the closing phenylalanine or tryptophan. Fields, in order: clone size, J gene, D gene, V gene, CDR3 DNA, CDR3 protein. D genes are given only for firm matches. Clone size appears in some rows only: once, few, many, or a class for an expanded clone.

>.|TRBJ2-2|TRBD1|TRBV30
TGTGCCTTAGACAGGGTGAGCACCGGGGAGCTGTTTTTT
CALDRVSTGELFF
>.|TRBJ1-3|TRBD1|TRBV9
TGTGCCAGCAGCGACGGGACAGCCTCTGGAAACACCATATATTTT
CASSDGTASGNTIYF
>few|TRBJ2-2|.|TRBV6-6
TGTGCCAGCAAGGACTCTAACACCGGGGAGCTGTTTTTT
CASKDSNTGELFF
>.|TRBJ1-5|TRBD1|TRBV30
TGTGCCTGGAGTGTTTTGACAGGGGGTCAGCCCCAGCATTTT
CAWSVLTGGQPQHF
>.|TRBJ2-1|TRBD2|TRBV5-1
TGCGCCAGCAGCTTGACTAGCGGCCCCTACAATGAGCAGTTCTTC
CASSLTSGPYNEQFF
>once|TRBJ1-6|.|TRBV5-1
TGCGCCAGCAGCTTGGAGGAGGGCTATAATTCACCCCTCCACTTT
CASSLEEGYNSPLHF
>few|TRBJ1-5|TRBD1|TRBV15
TGTGCCACCAGCAGACCTCCGAGACAGGGGGTTCCCGAGCCCCAGCATTTT
CATSRPPRQGVPEPQHF
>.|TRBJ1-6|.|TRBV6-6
TGTGCCAGCAGTTACTCTCCTTATAATTCACCCCTCCACTTT
CASSYSPYNSPLHF
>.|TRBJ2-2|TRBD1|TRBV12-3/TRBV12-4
TGTGCCAGCAGAGACAGGGCCGGGGAGCTGTTTTTT
CASRDRAGELFF
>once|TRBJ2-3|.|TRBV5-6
TGTGCCAGCAGGCGAGACAGACCAGATACGCAGTATTTT
CASRRDRPDTQYF
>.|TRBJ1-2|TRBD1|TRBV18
TGTGCCAGCTCATTGGCCCAGGGGGTAGATGGCTACACCTTC
CASSLAQGVDGYTF
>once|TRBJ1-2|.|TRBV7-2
TGTGCCAGCAGCTTAAGGCAGGTTATTAACTATGGCTACACCTTC
CASSLRQVINYGYTF
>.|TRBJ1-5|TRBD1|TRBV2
TGTGCCAGCAAGGGACAGAGCAATCAGCCCCAGCATTTT
CASKGQSNQPQHF
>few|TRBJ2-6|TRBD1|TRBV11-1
TGTGCCAGCAGCTCGACCCGGACAGGGGAGGCCAACGTCCTGACTTTC
CASSSTRTGEANVLTF
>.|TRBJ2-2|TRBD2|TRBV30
TGTGCCTGGAGTGGGAAAGCGGGAGCTAGCGGGGAGCTGTTTTTT
CAWSGKAGASGELFF
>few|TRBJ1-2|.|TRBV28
TGTGCCAGCAGTTTTGGGCTAACGAAAGGCTACACCTTC
CASSFGLTKGYTF
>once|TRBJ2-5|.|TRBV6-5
TGTGCCAGCAGGGATAGACAGAGAGAGGAGACCCAGTACTTC
CASRDRQREETQYF
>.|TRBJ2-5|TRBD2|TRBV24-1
TGTGCCACCTCCGGCGGGAGTGGCCAAGAGACCCAGTACTTC
CATSGGSGQETQYF
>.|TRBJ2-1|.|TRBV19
TGTGCCAGTAGTATAGGGCCTAGCTCCTACAATGAGCAGTTCTTC
CASSIGPSSYNEQFF
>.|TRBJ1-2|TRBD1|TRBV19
TGTGCCAGTAGTTATGGACAGGGAGGCTACACCTTC
CASSYGQGGYTF
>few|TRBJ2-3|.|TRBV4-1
TGCGCCAGCAGCCAAGATCCCTCCACAGATACGCAGTATTTT
CASSQDPSTDTQYF
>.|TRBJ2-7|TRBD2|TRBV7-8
TGTGCCAGCAGCTCCGGGACTAGCGGGAGGGCGCGGGAGTACTTC
CASSSGTSGRAREYF
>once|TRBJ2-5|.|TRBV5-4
TGTGCCAGCAGCTTGGTCGCGGGATTCCAAGAGACCCAGTACTTC
CASSLVAGFQETQYF
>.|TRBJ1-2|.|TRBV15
TGTGCCACCAGCAGAGATCCCAACAGTGTCTATGGCTACACCTTC
CATSRDPNSVYGYTF
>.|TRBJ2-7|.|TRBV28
TGTGCCAGCAGTAATAGCGGGACAGGGTACTTAGGGCAGTACTTC
CASSNSGTGYLGQYF
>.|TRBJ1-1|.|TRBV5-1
TGCGCCAGCAGCTTGGAAACAGCTAACACTGAAGCTTTCTTT
CASSLETANTEAFF
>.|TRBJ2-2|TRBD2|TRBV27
TGTGCCAGCAGTTTATGGGGACTACAATCGTACACCGGGGAGCTGTTTTTT
CASSLWGLQSYTGELFF
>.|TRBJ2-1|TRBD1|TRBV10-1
TGCGCCAGCAGCCTGGACAGGGTTAGAAATGAGCAGTTCTTC
CASSLDRVRNEQFF
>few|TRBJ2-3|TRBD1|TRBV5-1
TGCGCCAGCAGCTTGCAGGACAGGGGGACAGATACGCAGTATTTT
CASSLQDRGTDTQYF
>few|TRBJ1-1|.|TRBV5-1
TGCGCCAGCAGCTCGGGGCGGGGAAATTATCATGAAGCTTTCTTT
CASSSGRGNYHEAFF
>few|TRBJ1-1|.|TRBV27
TGTGCCAGCAGCCCCCGGCAGGGTCTGAACACTGAAGCTTTCTTT
CASSPRQGLNTEAFF
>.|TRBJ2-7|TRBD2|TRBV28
TGTGCCAGCAGTCCCCCGACTAGCGGGAGCCACGAGCAGTACTTC
CASSPPTSGSHEQYF
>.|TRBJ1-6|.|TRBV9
TGTGCCAGCAGCACAGCGGACTCGCGAGGCTCACCCCTCCACTTT
CASSTADSRGSPLHF
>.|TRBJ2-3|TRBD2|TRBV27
TGTGCCAGCAGTTTATGGGGCGGGAGGGTAACAGATACGCAGTATTTT
CASSLWGGRVTDTQYF
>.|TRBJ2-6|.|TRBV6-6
TGTGCCAGCAGTTTCCAGTCTGGGGCCAACGTCCTGACTTTC
CASSFQSGANVLTF
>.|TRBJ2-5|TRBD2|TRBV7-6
TGTGCCAGCAGCTTAGGTGGCGCGGGGGTAGAGACCCAGTACTTC
CASSLGGAGVETQYF